This T cell receptor (beta chain) was identified in a study of blood T cell repertoires in COVID-19. The CDR3 totals 12 residues. Per germline, CDR1 MGHRA and CDR2 YSYEKL. Trimming stripped 6 bases from V and 11 bases from J, with 16 bases between. The Seattle patients joined while their infection was active and were tracked longitudinally afterward. In the source study's methods: Reference gene primer amplification gave nucleated cell count estimates. Clones were read by immunoSEQ multiplex PCR, and TCRdb kept only the in-frame ones, dropping some. V and J calls and clone size come straight from that table; D and trimming were deduced from the DNA. The repertoire holds roughly 300,000 clones, with 86% as singletons.

The receptor was isolated from a woman between 25 and 40 years old with COVID-19, enrolled during active disease. Sequencing input: peripheral blood. The chain joins TRBV4-1 to TRBJ1-1; D remains ambiguous. The CDR3 sequence: CASSRRSSEAFF. The CDR3 nucleotides read TGCGCCAGCAGTCGACGGTCTTCGGAGGCTTTCTTT.